Listed below are T cell receptor beta chains from one sample, sequenced in a study of tumor-infiltrating lymphocytes in primary liver carcinoma. In TCRdb, the multiplex PCR reads were re-called with MiXCR into one record per CDR3 protein. In the table there are hundreds of thousands of distinct CDR3 sequences, roughly three fifths of which are singletons. Source material: peripheral blood. The receptors derive from a woman under 40 with primary liver carcinoma and hepatitis B virus infection. The CDR3 runs from the conserved cysteine through the conserved F or W. Fields, in order: V gene, D gene, J gene, clone size, CDR3 protein, CDR3 DNA. A D gene is named only where the DNA matches it firmly. A clone size is listed for some rows: how often the clone was seen (once, few, many), or a class if it is expanded.

V: TRBV29-1; D: NA; J: TRBJ2-3; size: NA; CDR3: CSIGGRFTVTQYF; DNA: TGCAGCATTGGTGGGCGGTTCACAGTTACGCAGTATTTT
V: TRBV11-2; D: NA; J: TRBJ2-6; size: NA; CDR3: CASSRIPGRGPRLSGANVPTF; DNA: TGTGCCAGCAGCCGAATACCGGGTAGAGGGCCACGACTCTCTGGGGCCAACGTCCCGACTTTC
V: TRBV4-3; D: TRBD1; J: TRBJ2-1; size: NA; CDR3: CASSPHTGAGGLNEQFF; DNA: TGCGCCAGCAGCCCTCATACCGGCGCAGGGGGCTTGAATGAGCAGTTCTTC
V: TRBV6-5; D: NA; J: TRBJ1-2; size: NA; CDR3: CASSYDITNYGYTF; DNA: TGTGCCAGCAGTTACGACATCACTAACTATGGCTACACCTTC
V: TRBV28; D: NA; J: TRBJ1-5; size: NA; CDR3: CASSPKLSGQPQHF; DNA: TGTGCCAGCAGTCCTAAGCTTTCCGGGCAGCCCCAGCATTTT
V: TRBV5-4; D: TRBD1; J: TRBJ2-1; size: many; CDR3: CASSRDSSYNEQFF; DNA: TGTGCCAGCAGCCGGGACAGCTCCTACAATGAGCAGTTCTTC
V: TRBV24-1; D: NA; J: TRBJ2-3; size: NA; CDR3: CATSDQEVLDTQYF; DNA: TGTGCCACCAGTGACCAGGAGGTGTTAGATACGCAGTATTTT
V: TRBV4-1; D: TRBD2; J: TRBJ2-1; size: many; CDR3: CASSLGTIPSGEQFF; DNA: TGCGCCAGCAGCCTGGGGACTATTCCTTCCGGTGAGCAGTTCTTC
V: TRBV28; D: TRBD2; J: TRBJ2-1; size: few; CDR3: CASSFAGAYNEQFF; DNA: TGTGCCAGCAGTTTTGCGGGAGCCTACAATGAGCAGTTCTTC
V: TRBV14; D: NA; J: TRBJ2-4; size: many; CDR3: CASSQDSNPSHIQYF; DNA: TGTGCCAGCAGCCAAGATTCCAACCCCTCGCACATTCAGTACTTC
V: TRBV6-2/TRBV6-3; D: NA; J: TRBJ2-4; size: NA; CDR3: CATSSVAKNIQYF; DNA: TGTGCCACAAGTTCCGTAGCCAAAAACATTCAGTACTTC
V: TRBV5-6; D: TRBD2; J: TRBJ2-7; size: NA; CDR3: CASSRRTSGSYEQYF; DNA: TGTGCCAGCAGCCGACGGACTAGCGGGAGTTACGAGCAGTACTTC
V: TRBV6-6; D: NA; J: TRBJ1-3; size: many; CDR3: CASSYSGQGGESGNTIYF; DNA: TGTGCCAGCAGTTACTCCGGCCAGGGTGGGGAATCTGGAAACACCATATATTTT
V: TRBV4-3; D: NA; J: TRBJ2-1; size: NA; CDR3: CASSQDFPLYSNNEQFF; DNA: TGCGCCAGCAGCCAAGATTTCCCCCTTTACTCCAACAATGAGCAGTTCTTC
V: TRBV11-3; D: NA; J: TRBJ2-3; size: NA; CDR3: CASSRARDTQYF; DNA: TGTGCCAGTAGCCGGGCCAGGGATACGCAGTATTTT
V: TRBV11-2; D: NA; J: TRBJ2-3; size: NA; CDR3: CASCLRQAGLGTDTQYF; DNA: TGTGCCAGCTGCCTCAGGCAGGCTGGTCTCGGGACAGATACGCAGTATTTT
V: TRBV14; D: NA; J: TRBJ2-1; size: NA; CDR3: CASSRRMAGSQHSEQFF; DNA: TGTGCCAGCAGCCGACGGATGGCGGGAAGCCAGCACAGTGAGCAGTTCTTC
V: TRBV4-1; D: NA; J: TRBJ2-2; size: NA; CDR3: CASSQVEWAGLRELFF; DNA: TGCGCCAGCAGCCAAGTTGAGTGGGCGGGACTCCGGGAGCTGTTTTTT
V: TRBV5-6; D: TRBD2; J: TRBJ2-7; size: once; CDR3: CASSLGGSNWDYSYEQYF; DNA: TGTGCCAGCAGTTTGGGAGGGTCCAACTGGGACTATAGCTACGAGCAGTACTTC
V: TRBV4-3; D: NA; J: TRBJ2-7; size: few; CDR3: CASSQGGRNYEQYF; DNA: TGCGCCAGCAGCCAAGGTGGCCGTAACTACGAGCAGTACTTC
V: TRBV7-9; D: NA; J: TRBJ2-5; size: many; CDR3: CASSSHGQETQYF; DNA: TGTGCCAGCAGCTCCCATGGGCAAGAGACCCAGTACTTC
V: TRBV10-3; D: TRBD2; J: TRBJ2-1; size: NA; CDR3: CATTAGPYNEQFF; DNA: TGTGCCACCACAGCGGGACCCTACAATGAGCAGTTCTTC
V: TRBV28; D: TRBD1; J: TRBJ2-5; size: NA; CDR3: CASSVSRDRAKF; DNA: TGTGCCAGCAGTGTATCCCGGGACAGGGCTAAGTTC
V: TRBV6-5; D: NA; J: TRBJ1-3; size: NA; CDR3: CASSTGTYSSGNTIYF; DNA: TGTGCCAGCAGTACCGGGACGTACTCCTCTGGAAACACCATATATTTT
V: TRBV29-1; D: NA; J: TRBJ2-2; size: once; CDR3: CSIEGGTGELFF; DNA: TGCAGCATTGAAGGGGGGACCGGGGAGCTGTTTTTT
V: TRBV6-1; D: TRBD1; J: TRBJ2-7; size: few; CDR3: CASSEGQGAYEQYF; DNA: TGTGCCAGCAGTGAAGGACAGGGGGCCTACGAGCAGTACTTC
V: TRBV29-1; D: NA; J: TRBJ2-1; size: many; CDR3: CSVEVPNEQFF; DNA: TGCAGCGTTGAAGTCCCTAATGAGCAGTTCTTC
V: TRBV11-2; D: NA; J: TRBJ2-3; size: NA; CDR3: CASSSRLTFTDTHYF; DNA: TGTGCAAGCAGTTCACGACTAACTTTCACAGATACGCACTATTTT
V: TRBV4-1; D: NA; J: TRBJ2-1; size: NA; CDR3: CASSREWVPQSSYNEQLF; DNA: TGCGCCAGCAGCCGAGAATGGGTCCCCCAGAGCTCCTACAATGAGCAGCTCTTC
V: TRBV12-3/TRBV12-4; D: NA; J: TRBJ1-5; size: many; CDR3: CASSLLRIDQPQHF; DNA: TGTGCCAGCAGTTTACTCCGGATAGATCAGCCCCAGCATTTT
V: TRBV11-2; D: TRBD2; J: TRBJ2-3; size: many; CDR3: CASSSSGTGGPADTQYF; DNA: TGTGCCAGCAGCTCCTCCGGAACGGGAGGGCCGGCAGATACGCAGTATTTT
V: TRBV4-1; D: NA; J: TRBJ2-5; size: NA; CDR3: CASSGGGETQYF; DNA: TGCGCCAGCAGCGGGGGGGGCGAGACCCAGTACTTC
V: TRBV4-2; D: TRBD2; J: TRBJ2-3; size: NA; CDR3: CASFPGLDTDTQYF; DNA: TGTGCCAGCTTCCCCGGACTAGACACAGATACGCAGTATTTT
V: TRBV20-1; D: NA; J: TRBJ2-1; size: NA; CDR3: CSAREPNYPYNEQFF; DNA: TGCAGTGCTAGAGAACCAAACTATCCCTACAATGAGCAGTTCTTC
V: TRBV29-1; D: NA; J: TRBJ1-2; size: many; CDR3: CSVVPLMDNYGYTF; DNA: TGCAGCGTTGTCCCCCTGATGGACAACTATGGCTACACCTTC
V: TRBV6-1; D: NA; J: TRBJ2-4; size: NA; CDR3: CASSERVYINIQYF; DNA: TGTGCCAGCAGTGAAAGAGTCTACATAAACATTCAGTACTTC
V: TRBV7-9; D: NA; J: TRBJ1-2; size: NA; CDR3: CASSLDQAYGYTF; DNA: TGTGCCAGCAGCTTAGACCAGGCCTATGGCTACACCTTC
V: TRBV11-2; D: NA; J: TRBJ1-6; size: many; CDR3: CASTPIVKNWNSPLHF; DNA: TGTGCCAGCACCCCAATAGTTAAAAATTGGAATTCACCCCTCCACTTT
V: TRBV6-2/TRBV6-3; D: NA; J: TRBJ2-5; size: NA; CDR3: CASSFWTRGQYF; DNA: TGTGCCAGCAGTTTTTGGACCAGGGGCCAGTACTTC
V: TRBV7-9; D: NA; J: TRBJ1-4; size: few; CDR3: CASSSSAGLVTNEKLFF; DNA: TGTGCCAGCAGCTCCAGTGCAGGGTTGGTTACTAATGAAAAACTGTTTTTT
V: TRBV7-9; D: NA; J: TRBJ1-1; size: few; CDR3: CASSFLEAFF; DNA: TGTGCCAGCAGCTTCTTGGAAGCTTTCTTT